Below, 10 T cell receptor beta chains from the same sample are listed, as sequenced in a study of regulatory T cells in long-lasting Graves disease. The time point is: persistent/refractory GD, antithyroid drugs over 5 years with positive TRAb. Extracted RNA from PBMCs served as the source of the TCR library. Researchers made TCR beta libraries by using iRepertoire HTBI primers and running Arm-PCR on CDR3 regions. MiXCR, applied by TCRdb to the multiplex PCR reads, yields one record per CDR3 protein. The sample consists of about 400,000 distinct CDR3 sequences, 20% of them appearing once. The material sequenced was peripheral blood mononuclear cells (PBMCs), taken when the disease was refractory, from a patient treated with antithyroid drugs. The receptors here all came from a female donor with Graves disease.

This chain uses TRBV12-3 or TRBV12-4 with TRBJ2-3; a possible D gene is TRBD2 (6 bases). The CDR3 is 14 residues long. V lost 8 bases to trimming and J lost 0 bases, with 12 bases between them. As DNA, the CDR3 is TGTGCCAGCGGTCAAGGGAGGAGCACAGATACGCAGTATTTT. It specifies CASGQGRSTDTQYF.

The CDR3 nucleotides read TGCAGTGCCACATTCCGGGACAGGGGGTCCCACGAGCAGTACTTC. Its protein product is CSATFRDRGSHEQYF. The chain has TRBV20-1 and TRBJ2-7; 11 bases agree with TRBD1. V lost 6 bases to trimming and J lost 5 bases; unmatched junction nucleotides: 12. From germline, CDR1 is DFQATT and CDR2 SNEGSKA (reference sequence). There are 15 residues in the CDR3.

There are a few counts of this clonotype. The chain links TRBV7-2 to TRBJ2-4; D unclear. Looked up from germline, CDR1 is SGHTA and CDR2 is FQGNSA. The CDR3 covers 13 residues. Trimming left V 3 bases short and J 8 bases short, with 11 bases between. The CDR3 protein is CASSLSQTDIQYF. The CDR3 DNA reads TGTGCCAGCAGCTTGTCCCAAACCGACATTCAGTACTTC. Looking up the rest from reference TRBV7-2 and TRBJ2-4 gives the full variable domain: GAGVSQSPSNKVTEKGKDVELRCDPISGHTALYWYRQSLGQGLEFLIYFQGNSAPDKSGLPSDRFSAERTGGSVSTLTIQRTQQEDSAVYLCASSLSQTDIQYFGAGTRLSVL.

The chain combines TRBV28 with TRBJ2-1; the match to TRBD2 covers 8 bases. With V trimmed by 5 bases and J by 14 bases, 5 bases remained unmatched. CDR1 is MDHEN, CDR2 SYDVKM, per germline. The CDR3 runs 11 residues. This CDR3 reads CASSPGTREFF. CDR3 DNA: TGTGCCAGCAGTCCCGGGACTAGAGAGTTCTTC.

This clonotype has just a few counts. CDR3 residues: CSASDSLTANTGELFF. The DNA of the CDR3 is TGCAGTGCTAGTGATAGCTTAACAGCGAACACCGGGGAGCTGTTTTTT. The chain combines TRBV20-1 with TRBJ2-2; D is undetermined. This CDR3 has 16 amino acids. CDR1 is DFQATT, CDR2 SNEGSKA, per germline (reference sequence). V was pared by 3 bases and J by 0 bases, with 14 bases between.

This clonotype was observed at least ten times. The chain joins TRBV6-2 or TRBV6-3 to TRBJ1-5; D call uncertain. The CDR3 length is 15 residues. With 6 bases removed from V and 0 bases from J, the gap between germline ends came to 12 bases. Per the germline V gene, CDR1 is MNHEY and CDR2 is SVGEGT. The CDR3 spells CASSPRGPSNQPQHF. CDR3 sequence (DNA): TGTGCCAGCAGCCCCCGCGGTCCTAGCAATCAGCCCCAGCATTTT.

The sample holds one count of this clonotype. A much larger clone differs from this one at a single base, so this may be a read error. The CDR3 loop reads CASSLPTRGSTGNYGYTF. The CDR3 region has the DNA TGTGCCAGCAGTTTACCGACTCGGGGATCAACAGGGAACTATGGCTACACCTTC. The rearrangement joins TRBV27 to TRBJ1-2; D is perhaps TRBD1 (6 bases). The V and J ends lost 2 bases and 2 bases respectively, with 21 bases between them. Per the germline V gene, CDR1 is MNHEY and CDR2 is SMNVEV (reference sequence). The CDR3 covers 18 residues.

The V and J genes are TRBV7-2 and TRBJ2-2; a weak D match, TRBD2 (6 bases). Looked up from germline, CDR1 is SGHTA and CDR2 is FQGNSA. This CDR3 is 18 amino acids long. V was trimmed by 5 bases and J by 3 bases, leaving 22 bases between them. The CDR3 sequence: CASSPPSVWRDDTGELFF. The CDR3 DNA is TGTGCCAGCAGCCCACCCTCGGTGTGGCGGGACGACACCGGGGAGCTGTTTTTT.

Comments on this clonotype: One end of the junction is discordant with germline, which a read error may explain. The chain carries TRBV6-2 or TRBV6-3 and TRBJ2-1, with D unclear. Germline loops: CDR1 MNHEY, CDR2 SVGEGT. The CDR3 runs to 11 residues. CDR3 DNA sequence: TGTGCCAGCAGTGGTTGGTCAGGTCATTGGTTC. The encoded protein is CASSGWSGHWF.

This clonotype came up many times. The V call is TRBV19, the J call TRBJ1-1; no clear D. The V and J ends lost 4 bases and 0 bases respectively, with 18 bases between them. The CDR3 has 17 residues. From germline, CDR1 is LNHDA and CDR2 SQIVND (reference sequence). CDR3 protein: CASSKGGLGFMNTEAFF. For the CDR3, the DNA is TGTGCCAGTAGTAAGGGCGGGTTGGGGTTCATGAACACTGAAGCTTTCTTT.